The present T cell receptor beta chain was sequenced within a study of T cell responses to AZD1222 COVID-19 vaccine. Study-wide results and limits: Scientists sampled the repertoires only once the peak T cell response had passed. Females outnumbered males among donors, who were mostly white British; clonal diversity was possibly underestimated.

Produced via immunoSEQ multiplex PCR; TCRdb's table is partial and in-frame only. The table lists 150,000 to 200,000 clones, 90% to 95% of them singletons. A single count supports this clone. Its matching antigen is unknown. The source is an adult who received the AZD1222 COVID-19 vaccine. This specimen consisted of peripheral blood, obtained 28 days after the second AZD1222 dose.

DNA for the CDR3: TGTGCCAGCAGCCCGATTGGATACTACGAGCAGTACTTC. Translation: CASSPIGYYEQYF. The rearrangement links TRBV7-2 to TRBJ2-7; unclear D gene. V was trimmed by 5 bases and J by 3 bases, leaving 11 bases between them. Germline CDR1 is SGHTA and CDR2 is FQGNSA. This CDR3 contains 13 residues.